This TCR beta chain was sequenced for a study of T cells in women clearing cervical HPV infection. Looking at the study overall: Case blood drawn at lesion detection; control blood after infection cleared.

All donors had a single incident cervical HPV16 infection, not prevalent. The CDR3 totals 9 residues. Germline V gene data show CDR1 as SQVTM and CDR2 as ANQGSEA. Trimming shortened V by 7 bases and J by 4 bases, and 5 bases separated the two germline ends. immunoSEQ multiplex PCR used an average of roughly 1,300 ng genomic DNA. TCRdb keeps only in-frame clones here, not all; method: immunoSEQ multiplex PCR. The specimen's table records under 45,000 clones. On this clone itself: The read ends 3 residues before the CDR3 terminus; that terminus is restored from the germline J gene.

The chain recombines TRBV29-1 with TRBJ2-7; possibly TRBD2 for D (5 bases). Sequenced input: blood buffy coat. The clonotype was recovered from a woman aged 18 to 75 with a cervical HPV16 infection that either progressed to CIN3+ or cleared (not recorded which). This CDR3 reads CSGLYEQYF. The CDR3 bases that were read are TGCAGCGGACTATACGAG.